Listed here are 20 T cell receptor beta chains from one sample, sequenced in a study of CXCR3-negative and CXCR3-positive naive CD8 T cells. Researchers prepared the TRB cDNA libraries using 5' RACE with UMI labels. After re-calling the 5' RACE reads, TCRdb lists one entry per CDR3 protein, DNA absent. The sample data list 45,000 to 55,000 distinct CDR3 sequences. Sequencing used memory CD8+ T cells from blood. The receptors originated from a human donor in good health. Some clones in this sample may be carry-over from other donors' samples.

The gene calls are TRBV3-1 and TRBJ2-7; the TCRdb call, TRBD2, lacks DNA for checking. CDR1 LGHDT and CDR2 YNNKEL come from the germline V gene (reference sequence). The CDR3 runs to 16 residues. The CDR3 sequence is CASSQSFGLAAYEQYF.

The chain joins TRBV6-2 or TRBV6-3 to TRBJ2-5. Looked up from germline, CDR1 is MNHEY and CDR2 is SVGEGT. The CDR3 covers 12 residues. CDR3 sequence reads: CASTMDQETQYF.

The chain employs TRBV25-1 and TRBJ2-1; TCRdb outputs TRBD2, but without DNA this stays unchecked. Per the germline V gene, CDR1 is MGHDK and CDR2 is SYGVNS. CDR3 length equals 15 residues. CDR3 in amino acids: CASSWTSGGRNEQFF.

The chain is built from TRBV29-1 and TRBJ1-2. CDR1 is SQVTM and CDR2 is ANQGSEA in the germline V gene. The CDR3 length is 13 residues. The CDR3 region is CSVEGKLDYGYTF.

V is TRBV5-6 and J is TRBJ2-1. The CDR3 is made up of 13 amino acids. The germline gives CDR1 SGHDT, CDR2 YYEEEE. CDR3 residues: CASSLGIGDEQFF.

This chain links TRBV14 with TRBJ1-2; TCRdb outputs TRBD1, but without DNA this stays unchecked. Looked up from germline, CDR1 is SGHDN and CDR2 is FVKESK. CDR3 length: 15 amino acids. CDR3 protein: CASSPRDVGNYGYTF.

The chain joins TRBV20-1 to TRBJ2-3; TCRdb returns TRBD1, unconfirmable since there is no DNA. CDR3 length: 15 residues. Germline CDR1 reads DFQATT; CDR2 reads SNEGSKA (reference sequence). CDR3 loop: CSALRGGMITDTQYF.

The chain combines TRBV20-1 with TRBJ1-1; the TCRdb call, TRBD1, lacks DNA for checking. Germline V CDR1 and CDR2: DFQATT, SNEGSKA (reference sequence). This CDR3 spans 13 amino acids. CDR3 sequence: CSARGQMETEALF.

This CDR3 is CASSSGGASGANVLTF. V and J are TRBV6-4 and TRBJ2-6; TCRdb names TRBD2, which stays unverified in the absence of DNA. The CDR3 spans 16 residues. CDR1 is MRHNA and CDR2 is SNTAGT in the germline V gene.

The chain recombines TRBV5-1 with TRBJ2-2. This CDR3 is 11 amino acids long. CDR1 SGHRS and CDR2 YFSETQ come from the germline V gene. The CDR3 spells CASSLTQGLFF.

CDR3 loop: CSVGQGAITGELFF. The rearrangement uses TRBV29-1 and TRBJ2-2; TCRdb proposes TRBD1, but this gene call is untestable without DNA. Per the germline V gene, CDR1 is SQVTM and CDR2 is ANQGSEA. The CDR3 covers 14 residues.

This chain connects TRBV12-3 or TRBV12-4 to TRBJ2-7; TCRdb selects TRBD2, and the lack of DNA leaves this call unchecked. The CDR3 sequence is 14 residues long. The chain's CDR3 is CASSLSGGSYEQYF.

Here the CDR3 reads CASSLGRRVEYF. The rearrangement links TRBV28 to TRBJ2-7; TCRdb's D call, TRBD1, is unchecked because there is no DNA. The CDR3 spans 12 residues. The germline V gene has CDR1 MDHEN and CDR2 SYDVKM.

The chain has TRBV19 and TRBJ2-7; the TCRdb call, TRBD1, lacks DNA for checking. This CDR3 comprises 15 residues. Germline V gives CDR1 LNHDA, CDR2 SQIVND (reference sequence). This CDR3 is CASSFSTGGPYEQYF. Variable domain in full (rest from reference TRBV19 and TRBJ2-7): DGGITQSPKYLFRKEGQNVTLSCEQNLNHDAMYWYRQDPGQGLRLIYYSQIVNDFQKGDIAEGYSVSREKKESFPLTVTSAQKNPTAFYLCASSFSTGGPYEQYFGPGTRLTVT.

The chain employs TRBV29-1 and TRBJ1-1; TCRdb reports TRBD1, a call that lacks DNA to check it against. The germline V gene has CDR1 SQVTM and CDR2 ANQGSEA. The CDR3 is 13 amino acids. The CDR3: CSVHRRGYTEAFF.

V and J are TRBV28 and TRBJ2-7. CDR1 is MDHEN, CDR2 SYDVKM, per germline. This CDR3 contains 12 residues. This CDR3 reads CASSLGLYEQYF.

The chain is built from TRBV29-1 and TRBJ1-1; TCRdb proposes TRBD1, but this gene call is untestable without DNA. The CDR3 sequence is 11 residues long. Germline CDR1 SQVTM, CDR2 ANQGSEA. CDR3 in amino acids: CSPYWGTEAFF. The whole variable domain, remainder taken from reference TRBV29-1 and TRBJ1-1, is SAVISQKPSRDICQRGTSLTIQCQVDSQVTMMFWYRQQPGQSLTLIATANQGSEATYESGFVIDKFPISRPNLTFSTLTVSNMSPEDSSIYLCSPYWGTEAFFGQGTRLTVV.

This chain uses TRBV29-1 with TRBJ2-2. Germline V CDR1 and CDR2: SQVTM, ANQGSEA. This CDR3 contains 11 residues. The CDR3 sequence is CSVLSTGELFF.

The chain employs TRBV6-2 or TRBV6-3 and TRBJ2-1; TCRdb designates TRBD1, a call that cannot be tested without DNA. In germline, CDR1 is MNHEY, CDR2 SVGEGT. The CDR3 length is 13 residues. CDR3 residues: CASSWTGNNEQFF.

The CDR3 here is CASSPAVGEGNEQFF. The chain carries TRBV19 and TRBJ2-1; TCRdb returns TRBD1, unconfirmable since there is no DNA. Germline V gene sequence: CDR1 LNHDA, CDR2 SQIVND (reference sequence). The CDR3 contains 15 residues.